This TCR beta chain comes out of a study of human T cells and chemical hapten exposure. Whole-study context: Patients having alopecia areata, totalis or universalis were mostly female. Study results and caveats: Expanded TCR counts at PT1 were positively correlated with the patch test score.

This sample's time point: pre-sensitization, week 0. Treatment of the sample: therapeutic diphenylcyclopropenone sensitization with weekly scalp DPC. The study's library attached unique molecular identifiers to single cDNA molecules. Each CDR3 protein gets one entry after TCRdb re-called the RACE reads with MiXCR. This sample has roughly 260,000 distinct CDR3 sequences, with 8.6% found just once. Trimming shortened V by 5 bases and J by 4 bases, and 9 bases separated the two germline ends. Germline lookup yields CDR1 SGHAT and CDR2 FQNNGV. This CDR3 contains 13 residues. Regarding this clonotype: What it binds is not known.

The clonotype originates from a woman in her thirties or forties with alopecia areata. Some clones in this sample may be carry-over from other donors' samples. Sequenced here: whole blood, sampled in connection with sensitization to the hapten diphenylcyclopropenone (DPC). The genes are TRBV11-2 and TRBJ1-5; the D gene is possibly TRBD1 (5 bases). The CDR3 DNA reads as TGTGCCAGCAGCAAGGACACGAATCAGCCCCAGCATTTT. It translates to CASSKDTNQPQHF.